The clone carrying this T cell receptor (beta chain) was seen only a few times. The antigen is not known. TCRdb reprocessed the 5' RACE reads via MiXCR and lists one record per CDR3 protein. This sample yields hundreds of thousands of distinct CDR3 sequences, of which approximately 21% are seen a single time; around 9.2% belongs to the top ten. The CDR3 loop spans 15 amino acids. CDR1 is DFQATT, CDR2 SNEGSKA, per germline (reference sequence). Trimming left V 6 bases short and J 2 bases short, with 20 bases between. This specimen belongs to a study of T-cell memory formation after mild COVID-19. The wider study: TCR clusters were largely donor specific. Study-level findings and limits: Shrinking CD4+ clones were chiefly CM and EM; CD8+ ones were chiefly EMRA. Whereas later expanders leaned CD4+, clones contracting day 15 to 85 showed a balanced CD4/CD8 makeup.

Source material: PBMCs or a T cell subset sorted from them (not recorded which). The chain carries TRBV20-1 and TRBJ2-7; D unresolved. The sequence was obtained from an adult woman who had mild COVID-19 (a few samples of this study predate the infection). Cell type and time point are not known. The CDR3 DNA reads as TGCAGTGCGAGGCCATTAAGGGCCCAGGCCTACGAGCAGTACTTC. Its translation is CSARPLRAQAYEQYF.